The entry that follows covers one T cell receptor (beta chain) sequence. This record comes from a study of blood T cell repertoires in COVID-19. In the study overall: Sites across the United States, Italy and Spain contributed samples from acute and convalescent COVID-19. From T cells, B-cell-depleted T cells, or PBMCs came the material, which was cDNA or gDNA.

Looked up from germline, CDR1 is SGHDN and CDR2 is FVKESK. With 5 bases removed from V and 9 bases from J, the gap between germline ends came to 20 bases. This CDR3 spans 15 amino acids. TCRdb's copy holds only in-frame clones and misses some; the assay was immunoSEQ multiplex PCR. The repertoire consists of 64,000 or so clones, with roughly 80% occurring once and the leading ten covering roughly 10%. The receptor comes from a human donor in a cohort sampled during active COVID-19. Material: peripheral blood. This sequence joins TRBV14 and TRBJ1-5, with TRBD1 as a possible D gene (6 bases). This CDR3 is CASSFSSGERRPQHF. Written as DNA, the CDR3 is TGTGCCAGCAGCTTCTCCTCAGGGGAGAGGAGGCCCCAGCATTTT.